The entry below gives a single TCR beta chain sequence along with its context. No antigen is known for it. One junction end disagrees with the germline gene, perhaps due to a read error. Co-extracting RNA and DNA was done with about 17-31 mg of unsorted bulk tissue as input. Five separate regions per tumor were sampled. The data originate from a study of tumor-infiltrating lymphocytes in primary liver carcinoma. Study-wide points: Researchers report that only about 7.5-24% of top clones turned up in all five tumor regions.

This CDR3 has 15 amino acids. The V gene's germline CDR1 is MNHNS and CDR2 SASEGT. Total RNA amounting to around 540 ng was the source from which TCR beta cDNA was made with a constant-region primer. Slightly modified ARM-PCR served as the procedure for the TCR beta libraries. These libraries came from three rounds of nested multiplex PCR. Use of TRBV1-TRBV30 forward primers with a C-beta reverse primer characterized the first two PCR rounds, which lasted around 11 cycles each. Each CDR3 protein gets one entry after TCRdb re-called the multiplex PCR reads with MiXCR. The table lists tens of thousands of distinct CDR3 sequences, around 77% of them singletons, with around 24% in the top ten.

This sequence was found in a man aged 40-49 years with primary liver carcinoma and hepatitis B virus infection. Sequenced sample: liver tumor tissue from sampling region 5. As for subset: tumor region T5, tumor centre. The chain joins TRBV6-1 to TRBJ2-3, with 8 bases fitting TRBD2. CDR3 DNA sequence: TGTGCCAGCAGTGGGACTAGCTGGAGCACAGATACGCAATATTTT. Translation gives CASSGTSWSTDTQYF.